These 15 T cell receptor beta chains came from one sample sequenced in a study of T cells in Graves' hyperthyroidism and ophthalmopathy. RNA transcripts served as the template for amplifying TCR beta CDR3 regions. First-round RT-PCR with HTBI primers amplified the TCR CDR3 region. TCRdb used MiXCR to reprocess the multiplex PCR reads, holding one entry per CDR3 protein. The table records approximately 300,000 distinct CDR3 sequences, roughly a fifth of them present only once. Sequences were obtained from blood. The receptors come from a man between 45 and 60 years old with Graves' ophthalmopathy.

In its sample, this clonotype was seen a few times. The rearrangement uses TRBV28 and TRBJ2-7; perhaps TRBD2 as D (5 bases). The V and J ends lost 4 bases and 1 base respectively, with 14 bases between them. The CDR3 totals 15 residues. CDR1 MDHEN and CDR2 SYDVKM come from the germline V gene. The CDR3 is CASSSGGSQSYEQYF. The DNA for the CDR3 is TGTGCCAGCAGTTCCGGTGGGAGCCAGTCCTACGAGCAGTACTTC.

CDR3 coding DNA: TGTGCCAGCAGACCGACAGCCTTCTTTATTAATCAGCCCCAGCATTTT. Translation gives CASRPTAFFINQPQHF. The gene calls are TRBV28 and TRBJ1-5; perhaps TRBD1 as D (5 bases). CDR1 MDHEN and CDR2 SYDVKM come from the germline V gene. V was cut by 6 bases and J by 4 bases, with 19 bases left in between. The CDR3 sequence is 16 residues long.

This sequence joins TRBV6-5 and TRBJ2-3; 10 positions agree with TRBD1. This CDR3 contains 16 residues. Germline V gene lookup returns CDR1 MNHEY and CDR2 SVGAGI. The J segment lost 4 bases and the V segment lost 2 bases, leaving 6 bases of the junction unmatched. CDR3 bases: TGTGCCAGCAGTTACGCGACAGGGGGCAGGGCAGATACGCAGTATTTT. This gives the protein CASSYATGGRADTQYF.

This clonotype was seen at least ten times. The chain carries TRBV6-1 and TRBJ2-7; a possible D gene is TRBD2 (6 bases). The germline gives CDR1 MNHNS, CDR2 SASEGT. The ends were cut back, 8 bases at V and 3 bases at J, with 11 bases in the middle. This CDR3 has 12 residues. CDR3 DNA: TGTGCCAGCGGGACTGCCTACTACGAGCAGTACTTC. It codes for CASGTAYYEQYF.

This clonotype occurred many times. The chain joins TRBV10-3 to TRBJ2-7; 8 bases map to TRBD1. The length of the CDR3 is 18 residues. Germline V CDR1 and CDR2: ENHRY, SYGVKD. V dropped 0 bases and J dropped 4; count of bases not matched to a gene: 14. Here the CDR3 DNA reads TGTGCCATCAGTGAGTCTCTGGGCAGGGGGCAATCTTTGTACGAGCAGTACTTC. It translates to CAISESLGRGQSLYEQYF.

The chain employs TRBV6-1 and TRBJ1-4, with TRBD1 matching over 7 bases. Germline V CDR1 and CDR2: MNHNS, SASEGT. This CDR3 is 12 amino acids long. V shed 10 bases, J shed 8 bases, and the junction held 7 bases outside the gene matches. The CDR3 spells CAIGRDREKLFF. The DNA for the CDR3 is TGTGCCATCGGTAGGGACAGAGAAAAACTGTTTTTT.

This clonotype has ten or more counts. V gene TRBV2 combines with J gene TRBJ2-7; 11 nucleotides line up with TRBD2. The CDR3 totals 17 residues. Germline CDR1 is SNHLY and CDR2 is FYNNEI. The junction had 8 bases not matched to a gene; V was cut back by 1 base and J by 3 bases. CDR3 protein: CASSEVDTGTSGYEQYF. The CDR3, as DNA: TGTGCCAGCAGTGAAGTGGACACCGGGACTAGCGGCTACGAGCAGTACTTC.

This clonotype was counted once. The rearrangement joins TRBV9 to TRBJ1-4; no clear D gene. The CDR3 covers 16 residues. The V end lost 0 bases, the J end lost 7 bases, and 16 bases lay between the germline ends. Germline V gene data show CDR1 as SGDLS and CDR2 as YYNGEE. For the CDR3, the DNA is TGTGCCAGCAGCGTAGGTGGATTAGGGTTCAGTGAAAAACTGTTTTTT. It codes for CASSVGGLGFSEKLFF.

The CDR3 DNA follows: TGTGCCAGCAGTTACCGGCAGGTTGAGGAGCAGTACTTC. Translation: CASSYRQVEEQYF. The genes are TRBV6-5 and TRBJ2-7, with no clear D. The germline gives CDR1 MNHEY, CDR2 SVGAGI. This CDR3 contains 13 residues. The ends were cut back, 2 bases at V and 7 bases at J, with 12 bases in the middle.

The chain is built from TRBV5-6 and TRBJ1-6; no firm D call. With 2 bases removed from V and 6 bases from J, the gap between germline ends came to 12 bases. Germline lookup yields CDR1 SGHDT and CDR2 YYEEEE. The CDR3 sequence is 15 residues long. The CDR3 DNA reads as TGTGCCAGCAGCTTAATCGGTGCGTCTAATTCACCCCTCCACTTT. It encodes CASSLIGASNSPLHF.

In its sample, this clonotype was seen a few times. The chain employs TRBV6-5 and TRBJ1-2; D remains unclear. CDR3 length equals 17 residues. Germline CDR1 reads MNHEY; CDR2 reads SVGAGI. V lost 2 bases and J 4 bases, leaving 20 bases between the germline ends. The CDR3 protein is CASSYPGWEKSPYGYTF. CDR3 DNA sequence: TGTGCCAGCAGTTACCCGGGTTGGGAGAAGAGCCCCTATGGCTACACCTTC.

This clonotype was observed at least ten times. The DNA for the CDR3 is TGTGCCAGCAGCTTAAGGACAGGGTTCACAGATACGCAGTATTTT. It codes for CASSLRTGFTDTQYF. The V and J genes are TRBV7-2 and TRBJ2-3; TRBD1 matches 8 bases. The CDR3 covers 15 residues. Trimming removed 2 bases from V and 2 bases from J; junction bases left unmatched: 3. From germline, CDR1 is SGHTA and CDR2 FQGNSA.

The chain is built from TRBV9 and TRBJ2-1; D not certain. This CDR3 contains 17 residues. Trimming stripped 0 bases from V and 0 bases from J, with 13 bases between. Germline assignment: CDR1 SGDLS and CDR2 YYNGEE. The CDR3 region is CASSVASLRSSYNEQFF. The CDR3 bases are TGTGCCAGCAGCGTAGCTTCTCTGAGGAGCTCCTACAATGAGCAGTTCTTC.

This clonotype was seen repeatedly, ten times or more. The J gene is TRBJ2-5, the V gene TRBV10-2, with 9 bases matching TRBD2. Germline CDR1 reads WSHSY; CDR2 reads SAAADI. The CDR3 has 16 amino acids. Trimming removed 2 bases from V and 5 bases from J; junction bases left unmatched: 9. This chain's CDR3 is CASSEEGGRALETQYF. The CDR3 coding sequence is TGCGCCAGCAGTGAGGAGGGCGGGAGGGCCTTGGAGACCCAGTACTTC.

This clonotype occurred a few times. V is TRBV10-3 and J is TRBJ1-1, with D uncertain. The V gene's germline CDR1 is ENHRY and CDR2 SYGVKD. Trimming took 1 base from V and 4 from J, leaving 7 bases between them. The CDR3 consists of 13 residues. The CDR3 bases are TGTGCCATCAGTGAGTTGCAAGCCACTGAAGCTTTCTTT. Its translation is CAISELQATEAFF.